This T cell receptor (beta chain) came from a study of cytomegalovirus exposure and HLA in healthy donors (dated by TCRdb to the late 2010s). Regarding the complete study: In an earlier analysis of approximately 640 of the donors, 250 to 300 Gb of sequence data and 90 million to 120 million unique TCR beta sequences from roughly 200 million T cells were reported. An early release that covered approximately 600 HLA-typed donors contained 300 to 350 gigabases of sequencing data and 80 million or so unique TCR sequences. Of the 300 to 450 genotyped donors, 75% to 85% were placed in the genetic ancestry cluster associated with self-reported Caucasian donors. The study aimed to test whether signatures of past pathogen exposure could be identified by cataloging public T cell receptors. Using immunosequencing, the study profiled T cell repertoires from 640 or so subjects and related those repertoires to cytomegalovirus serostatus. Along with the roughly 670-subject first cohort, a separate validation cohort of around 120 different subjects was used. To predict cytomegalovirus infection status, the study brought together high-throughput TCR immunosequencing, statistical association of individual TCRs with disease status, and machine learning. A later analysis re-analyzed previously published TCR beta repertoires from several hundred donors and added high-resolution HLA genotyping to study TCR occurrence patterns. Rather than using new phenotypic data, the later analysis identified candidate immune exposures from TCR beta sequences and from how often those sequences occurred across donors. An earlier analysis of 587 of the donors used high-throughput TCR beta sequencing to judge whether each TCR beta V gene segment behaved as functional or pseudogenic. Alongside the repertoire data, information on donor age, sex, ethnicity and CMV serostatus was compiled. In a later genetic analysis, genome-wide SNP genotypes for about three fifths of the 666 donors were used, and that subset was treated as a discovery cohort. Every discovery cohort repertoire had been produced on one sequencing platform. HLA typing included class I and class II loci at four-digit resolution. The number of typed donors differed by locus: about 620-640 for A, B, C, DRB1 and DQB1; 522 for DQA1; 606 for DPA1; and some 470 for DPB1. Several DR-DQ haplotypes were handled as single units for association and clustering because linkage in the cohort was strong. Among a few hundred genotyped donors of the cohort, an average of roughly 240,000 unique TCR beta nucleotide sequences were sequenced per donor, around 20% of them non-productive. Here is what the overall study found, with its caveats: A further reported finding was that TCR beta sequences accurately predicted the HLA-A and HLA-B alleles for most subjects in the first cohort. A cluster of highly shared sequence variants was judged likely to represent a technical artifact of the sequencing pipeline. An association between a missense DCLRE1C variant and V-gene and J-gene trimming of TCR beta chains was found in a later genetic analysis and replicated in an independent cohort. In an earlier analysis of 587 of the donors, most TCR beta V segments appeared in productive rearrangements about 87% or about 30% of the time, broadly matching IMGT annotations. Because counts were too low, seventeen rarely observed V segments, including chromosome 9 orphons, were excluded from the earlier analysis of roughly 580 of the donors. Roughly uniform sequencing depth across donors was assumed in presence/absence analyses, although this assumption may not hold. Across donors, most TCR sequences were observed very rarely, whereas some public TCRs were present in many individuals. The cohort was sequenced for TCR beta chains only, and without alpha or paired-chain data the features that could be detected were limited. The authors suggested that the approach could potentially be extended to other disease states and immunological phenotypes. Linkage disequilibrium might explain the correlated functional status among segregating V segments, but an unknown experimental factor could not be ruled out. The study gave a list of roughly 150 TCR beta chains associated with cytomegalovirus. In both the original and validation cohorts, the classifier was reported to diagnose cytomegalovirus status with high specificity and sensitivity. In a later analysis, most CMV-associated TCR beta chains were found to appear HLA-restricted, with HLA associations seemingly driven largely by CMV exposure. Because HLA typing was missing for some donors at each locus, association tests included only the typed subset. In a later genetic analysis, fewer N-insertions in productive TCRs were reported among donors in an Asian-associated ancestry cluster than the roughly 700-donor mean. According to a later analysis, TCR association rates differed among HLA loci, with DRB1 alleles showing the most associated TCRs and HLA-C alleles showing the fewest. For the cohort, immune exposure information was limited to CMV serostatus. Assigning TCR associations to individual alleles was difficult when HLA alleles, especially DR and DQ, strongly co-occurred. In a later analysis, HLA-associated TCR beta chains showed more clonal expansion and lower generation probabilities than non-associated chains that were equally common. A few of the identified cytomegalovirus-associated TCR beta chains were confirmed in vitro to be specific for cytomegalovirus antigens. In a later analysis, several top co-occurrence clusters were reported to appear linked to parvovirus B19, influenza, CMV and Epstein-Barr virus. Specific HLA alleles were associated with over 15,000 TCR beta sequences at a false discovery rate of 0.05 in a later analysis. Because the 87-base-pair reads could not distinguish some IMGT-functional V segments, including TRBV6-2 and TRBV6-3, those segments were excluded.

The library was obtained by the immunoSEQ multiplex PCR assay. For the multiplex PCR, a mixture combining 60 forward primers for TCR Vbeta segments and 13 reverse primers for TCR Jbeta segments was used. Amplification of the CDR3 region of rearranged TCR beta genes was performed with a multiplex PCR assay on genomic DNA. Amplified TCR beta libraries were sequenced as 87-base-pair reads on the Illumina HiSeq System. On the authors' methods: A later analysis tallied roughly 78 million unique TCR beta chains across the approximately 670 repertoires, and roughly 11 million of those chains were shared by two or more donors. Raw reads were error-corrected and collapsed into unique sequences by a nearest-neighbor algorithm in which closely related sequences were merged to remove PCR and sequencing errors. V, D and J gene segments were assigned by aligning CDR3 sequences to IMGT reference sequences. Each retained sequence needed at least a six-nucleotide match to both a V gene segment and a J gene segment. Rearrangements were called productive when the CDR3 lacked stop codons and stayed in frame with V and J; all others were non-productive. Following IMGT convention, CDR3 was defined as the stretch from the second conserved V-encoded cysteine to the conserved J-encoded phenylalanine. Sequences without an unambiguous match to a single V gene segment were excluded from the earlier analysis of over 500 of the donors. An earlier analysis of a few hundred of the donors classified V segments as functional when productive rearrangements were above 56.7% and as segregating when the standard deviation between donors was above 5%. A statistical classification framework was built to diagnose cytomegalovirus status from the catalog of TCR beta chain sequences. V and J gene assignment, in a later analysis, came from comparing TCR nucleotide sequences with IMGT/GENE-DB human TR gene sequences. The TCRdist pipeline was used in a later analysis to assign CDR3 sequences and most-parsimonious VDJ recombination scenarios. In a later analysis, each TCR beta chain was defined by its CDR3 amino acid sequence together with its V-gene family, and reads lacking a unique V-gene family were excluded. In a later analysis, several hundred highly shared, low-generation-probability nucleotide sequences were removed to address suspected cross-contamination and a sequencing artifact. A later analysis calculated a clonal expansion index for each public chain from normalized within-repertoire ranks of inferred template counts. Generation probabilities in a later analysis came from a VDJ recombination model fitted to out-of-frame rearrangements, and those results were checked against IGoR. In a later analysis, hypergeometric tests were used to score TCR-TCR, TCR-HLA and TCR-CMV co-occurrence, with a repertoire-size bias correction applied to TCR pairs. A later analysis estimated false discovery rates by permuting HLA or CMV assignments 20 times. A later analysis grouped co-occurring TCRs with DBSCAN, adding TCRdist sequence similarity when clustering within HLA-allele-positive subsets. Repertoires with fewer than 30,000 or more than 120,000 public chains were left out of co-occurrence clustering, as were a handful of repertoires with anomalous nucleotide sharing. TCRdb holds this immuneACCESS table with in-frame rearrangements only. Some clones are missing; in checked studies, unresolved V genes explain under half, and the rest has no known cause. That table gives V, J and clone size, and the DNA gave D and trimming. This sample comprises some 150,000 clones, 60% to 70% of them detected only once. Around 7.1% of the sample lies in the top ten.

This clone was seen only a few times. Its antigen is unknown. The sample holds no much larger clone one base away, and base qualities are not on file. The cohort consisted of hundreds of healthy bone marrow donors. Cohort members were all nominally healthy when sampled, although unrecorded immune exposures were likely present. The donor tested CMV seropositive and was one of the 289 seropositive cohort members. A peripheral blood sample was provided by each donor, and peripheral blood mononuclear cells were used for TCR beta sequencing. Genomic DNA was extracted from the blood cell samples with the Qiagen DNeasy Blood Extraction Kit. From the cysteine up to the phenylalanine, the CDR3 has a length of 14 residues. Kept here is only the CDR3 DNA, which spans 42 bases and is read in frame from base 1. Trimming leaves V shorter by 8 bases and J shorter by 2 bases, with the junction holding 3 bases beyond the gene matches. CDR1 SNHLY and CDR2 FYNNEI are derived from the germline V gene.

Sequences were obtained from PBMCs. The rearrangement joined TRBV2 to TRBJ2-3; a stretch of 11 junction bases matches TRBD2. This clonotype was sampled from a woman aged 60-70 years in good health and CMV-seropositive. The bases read TGTGCCAGCGGGGGACTAGCGGTCACAGATACGCAGTATTTT. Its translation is CASGGLAVTDTQYF.